A single sample gave rise to the 27 T cell receptor beta chains below, sequenced in a study of blood T cell repertoires in COVID-19. Sequencing was performed with immunoSEQ multiplex PCR; in TCRdb, only in-frame clones are kept and a portion is missing. The table has a few hundred thousand clones, about 90% seen once; the top ten hold about 0.93%. Sample: PBMCs or T cells enriched from blood (not recorded which). The origin of the receptors is a young woman who had recovered from COVID-19.

The chain combines TRBV19 with TRBJ1-5, with 8 bases lining up with TRBD1. The CDR3 sequence is 15 residues long. Germline V CDR1 and CDR2: LNHDA, SQIVND (reference sequence). Losses at the gene ends were 4 bases for V and 6 bases for J; bases not matched to a gene: 8. CDR3 residues: CASSTGQASLQPQHF. DNA for the CDR3: TGTGCCAGTAGTACGGGACAGGCGTCCCTTCAGCCCCAGCATTTT.

The gene calls are TRBV7-2 and TRBJ2-5; D may be TRBD2 (6 bases). Trimming removed 5 bases from V and 9 bases from J, with 19 bases in between. Germline V gene data show CDR1 as SGHTA and CDR2 as FQGNSA. The CDR3 runs to 14 residues. For the CDR3, the DNA is TGTGCCAGCAGCCTTCGGACTATCCTCCTGGCCCAGTACTTC. Encoded protein: CASSLRTILLAQYF.

This rearrangement joins TRBV6-1 to TRBJ1-5, with 7 bases fitting TRBD1. Trimming cost V 6 bases and J 0 bases; bases outside gene matches: 17. The CDR3 sequence is 19 residues long. CDR1 is MNHNS and CDR2 is SASEGT in the germline V gene. The CDR3 DNA is TGTGCCAGCAGAGAATCAGGGGGGCAGGGTTTCGCTAGCAATCAGCCCCAGCATTTT. Residues: CASRESGGQGFASNQPQHF.

This clone was seen a handful of times. The chain joins TRBV5-4 to TRBJ2-2, with D possibly being TRBD1 (6 bases). The length of the CDR3 is 16 residues. Germline V gene lookup returns CDR1 SGHNT and CDR2 YYREEE (reference sequence). V was cut by 4 bases and J by 0 bases, with 13 bases left in between. CDR3 residues: CASSVDRTPNTGELFF. The CDR3 DNA is TGTGCCAGCAGCGTGGACAGAACCCCGAACACCGGGGAGCTGTTTTTT.

The V gene is TRBV30, the J gene TRBJ1-5, with 7 bases that match TRBD1. V shed 1 base and J 7 bases; nucleotides not matched to a gene: 4. The germline V gene has CDR1 GTSNPN and CDR2 SVGIG (reference sequence). The CDR3 extends over 13 amino acids. As DNA, the CDR3 is TGTGCCTGGAGTGCAGGGGGGACACAGCCCCAGCATTTT. It is translated as CAWSAGGTQPQHF.

The chain combines TRBV2 with TRBJ2-3; TRBD1 agrees at 8 bases. This CDR3 region has 16 residues. Germline assignment: CDR1 SNHLY and CDR2 FYNNEI. After removal of 5 bases from V and 5 bases from J, the junction contained 12 bases not matched to a gene. The CDR3 here is CASSMIPQGAEDTQYF. In nucleotides, the CDR3 is TGTGCCAGCAGTATGATCCCGCAGGGGGCGGAAGATACGCAGTATTTT.

This chain joins TRBV18 and TRBJ2-7; TRBD1 matches 9 bases. The V gene end was trimmed by 3 bases and the J gene end by 5 bases; junction bases not matched to a gene: 2. Germline V gene data show CDR1 as KGHSH and CDR2 as LQKENI. CDR3 size: 13 residues. This chain's CDR3 is CASSPGTGNEQYF. The CDR3 DNA follows: TGTGCCAGCTCACCCGGGACAGGGAACGAGCAGTACTTC.

In regard to this clone: Different DNA sequences within this sample yield the same CDR3. The rearrangement links TRBV7-9 to TRBJ1-6; the D is unclear. Trimming removed 1 base at V and 0 bases at J, with 13 bases between. CDR3 size: 18 residues. Germline lookup yields CDR1 SEHNR and CDR2 FQNEAQ (reference sequence). The CDR3 DNA reads as TGTGCCAGCAGCTTAGATGGTGGCTCAAGCTCCTATAATTCACCCCTCCACTTT. Its translation is CASSLDGGSSSYNSPLHF.

This rearrangement joins TRBV5-5 to TRBJ1-3; D is ambiguous. CDR1 and CDR2 from the germline V gene are SGHKS and YYEKEE (reference sequence). V shed 2 bases and J shed 4 bases, with 10 bases lying between them. The CDR3 has 14 residues. CDR3 amino acids: CASSFGGLGNTIYF. The CDR3 coding sequence is TGTGCCAGCAGCTTCGGTGGTTTAGGAAACACCATATATTTT.

The chain recombines TRBV25-1 with TRBJ1-4; no clear D gene. Germline loops: CDR1 MGHDK, CDR2 SYGVNS. The CDR3 contains 17 residues. The V end was cut by 3 bases, the J end by 3 bases, with 17 bases between. CDR3 DNA sequence: TGTGCCAGCAGTGAGACACGGAGCTCCGGGGCTAATGAAAAACTGTTTTTT. Its protein is CASSETRSSGANEKLFF.

This chain uses TRBV12-3 or TRBV12-4 with TRBJ2-1; 9 nucleotides match TRBD2. The V gene end was trimmed by 5 bases and the J gene end by 6 bases; junction bases not matched to a gene: 2. The CDR3 is 13 residues long. The CDR3 DNA reads TGTGCCAGCAGTGGCGGGGGGGCCAATGAGCAGTTCTTC. This encodes CASSGGGANEQFF.

CDR3 in DNA: TGTGCCAGTAGTGCACCGGGACAGGGTCTACGAAACACCATATATTTT. Its protein product is CASSAPGQGLRNTIYF. The chain carries TRBV19 and TRBJ1-3; 9 nucleotides agree with TRBD1. The CDR3 is 16 amino acids. Germline values: CDR1 LNHDA, CDR2 SQIVND (reference sequence). With 5 bases clipped from V and 5 bases from J, the junction kept 10 bases outside the gene matches.

The chain combines TRBV19 with TRBJ2-2; perhaps TRBD2 as D (6 bases). Trimming removed 3 bases at V and 5 bases at J, with 10 bases between. CDR1 is LNHDA, CDR2 SQIVND, per germline (reference sequence). The CDR3 is 14 amino acids. The CDR3 nucleotides read TGTGCCAGTAGTATTACGGGGGTGACCGGGGAGCTGTTTTTT. It yields the protein CASSITGVTGELFF.

The V call is TRBV23-1, the J call TRBJ2-1; 7 nucleotides match TRBD1. TRBV23-1 is an open reading frame, and its role is uncertain. The V segment lost 3 bases and the J segment 5 bases; nucleotides outside the gene matches: 28. The CDR3 consists of 22 residues. The chain's CDR3 is CASSHHWSGQWGLSAKDNEQFF. The CDR3 coding sequence is TGCGCCAGCAGTCATCATTGGTCGGGACAGTGGGGCCTATCAGCGAAAGACAATGAGCAGTTCTTC.

The V gene is TRBV7-2, the J gene TRBJ1-5; 10 bases agree with TRBD1. CDR1 and CDR2 (germline): SGHTA, FQGNSA. CDR3 length: 17 amino acids. With V trimmed by 2 bases and J by 5 bases, 9 bases remained unmatched. The CDR3 region is CASSLLGTGAADQPQHF. The CDR3 nucleotides read TGTGCCAGCAGCTTATTGGGGACAGGGGCAGCGGATCAGCCCCAGCATTTT.

Written as DNA, the CDR3 is TGTGCCAGCAGCCCCGGGACAGGGGTTCAGGAGCAGTACTTC. It specifies CASSPGTGVQEQYF. The chain recombines TRBV9 with TRBJ2-7; 10 bases fit TRBD1. This CDR3 comprises 14 residues. Germline V gives CDR1 SGDLS, CDR2 YYNGEE. V lost 4 bases to trimming and J lost 7 bases; unmatched junction nucleotides: 8.

The V gene is TRBV11-2, the J gene TRBJ2-7; no clear D gene. Trimming left V 6 bases short and J 0 bases short, with 18 bases between. This CDR3 region has 16 residues. In germline, CDR1 is SGHAT, CDR2 FQNNGV. CDR3 protein: CASRNKLNSNSYEQYF. CDR3 DNA sequence: TGTGCCAGCAGAAATAAACTTAACTCGAACTCCTACGAGCAGTACTTC.

J is TRBJ2-7 and V is TRBV6-2 or TRBV6-3; TRBD2 is a possible D gene (5 bases). V was pared by 6 bases and J by 3 bases, with 15 bases between. The CDR3 runs to 14 residues. Germline loops: CDR1 MNHEY, CDR2 SVGEGT. CDR3 region: CASSKAVLHYEQYF. The CDR3 nucleotides are TGTGCCAGCAGCAAAGCGGTCCTGCACTACGAGCAGTACTTC.

The chain employs TRBV24-1 and TRBJ2-5, with a tentative D call TRBD2 (6 bases). Germline values: CDR1 KGHDR, CDR2 SFDVKD. This CDR3 has 12 amino acids. Trimming removed 5 bases at V and 4 bases at J, with 7 bases between. Written as DNA, the CDR3 is TGTGCCACCAGTGCAGCGGGAGAGACCCAGTACTTC. Amino acids: CATSAAGETQYF.

The rearrangement links TRBV9 to TRBJ2-1; D not resolved. The CDR3 spans 16 residues. Per germline, CDR1 SGDLS and CDR2 YYNGEE. V lost 0 bases, J lost 0 bases, and 10 bases lay in between. The CDR3 loop is CASSVDAHSSYNEQFF. CDR3 sequence (DNA): TGTGCCAGCAGCGTAGACGCTCACAGCTCCTACAATGAGCAGTTCTTC.

The rearrangement joins TRBV23-1 to TRBJ1-5; TRBD1 matches at 11 bases. TRBV23-1 is filed as an ORF, its function uncertain. This CDR3 is built from 17 residues. Unmatched junction bases numbered 9, after V lost 6 bases and J lost 2 bases. The CDR3 region is CASRPDRGPRGNQPQHF. For the CDR3, the DNA is TGCGCCAGCAGGCCGGACAGGGGGCCTAGGGGCAATCAGCCCCAGCATTTT.

This clone was observed a few times. The chain couples TRBV28 to TRBJ1-2; D possibly corresponds to TRBD1 (6 bases). Germline V gene lookup returns CDR1 MDHEN and CDR2 SYDVKM. V lost 3 bases, J lost 0 bases, and 17 bases lay in between. This CDR3 has 17 residues. The CDR3 DNA reads as TGTGCCAGCAGTTTCGCGGGGGCGCAAGGGACTAACTATGGCTACACCTTC. Its translation: CASSFAGAQGTNYGYTF.

The chain joins TRBV19 to TRBJ2-1; 9 bases are a match to TRBD2. Germline assignment: CDR1 LNHDA and CDR2 SQIVND (reference sequence). V dropped 7 bases and J dropped 8; count of bases not matched to a gene: 12. CDR3 size: 15 residues. CDR3 sequence reads: CASTSLAGPRDEQFF. The CDR3 nucleotides read TGTGCCAGTACCTCGCTAGCGGGGCCCAGGGATGAGCAGTTCTTC.

This rearrangement joins TRBV6-5 to TRBJ1-1; D not resolved. The V end was cut by 2 bases, the J end by 1 base, with 8 bases between. CDR1 and CDR2 (germline): MNHEY, SVGAGI. The length of the CDR3 is 14 residues. CDR3 region: CASSYEVANTEAFF. DNA of the CDR3: TGTGCCAGCAGTTACGAGGTGGCGAACACTGAAGCTTTCTTT.

This clone was seen just once. The chain recombines TRBV9 with TRBJ1-1; D unresolved. Trimming cost V 4 bases and J 5 bases, with 9 bases left between them. Germline V gives CDR1 SGDLS, CDR2 YYNGEE. The CDR3 is 12 residues long. The CDR3 DNA is TGTGCCAGCAGCTTCCTAGGAACTGAAGCTTTCTTT. Translating it yields CASSFLGTEAFF. The entire variable domain, with the rest obtained from reference TRBV9 and TRBJ1-1, is as follows: DSGVTQTPKHLITATGQRVTLRCSPRSGDLSVYWYQQSLDQGLQFLIQYYNGEERAKGNILERFSAQQFPDLHSELNLSSLELGDSALYFCASSFLGTEAFFGQGTRLTVV.

The gene calls are TRBV5-8 and TRBJ2-5, with 7 bases matching TRBD2. V shed 2 bases, J shed 5 bases, and the junction held 6 bases outside the gene matches. This CDR3 has 14 amino acids. Germline loops: CDR1 SGHTS, CDR2 YDEGEE. Written as DNA, the CDR3 is TGTGCCAGCAGCTTAATAGCGGGTGGGGAGACCCAGTACTTC. Residues: CASSLIAGGETQYF.

This chain links TRBV24-1 with TRBJ1-5; 7 bases align to TRBD1. CDR3 length equals 13 residues. J gave up 5 bases and V 10 bases, and 7 bases lay outside the gene matches. In germline, CDR1 is KGHDR, CDR2 SFDVKD. In nucleotides, the CDR3 is TGTGCCACAAGCGACAGGGACTATCAGCCCCAGCATTTT. Its protein product is CATSDRDYQPQHF.